A selection of T cell receptor beta chains follows, all from one sample in a study of cytomegalovirus exposure and HLA in healthy donors. Data came from immunoSEQ multiplex PCR; TCRdb stores just in-frame clones and leaves some out. The profile shows around 93,000 clones, under 90% of them singletons. The sequenced sample was PBMCs. Every receptor here comes from a man aged 50 or older in good health and CMV-seronegative. CDR3s include the opening cysteine and the closing phenylalanine or tryptophan. D genes are given only for firm matches. Where a row states a size, it is once, few, many or the class of an expanded clone; other rows omit it.

CDR3: CASSFGTSGSLTYEQYF
DNA: TGTGCCAGCAGTTTCGGGACTAGCGGCTCTCTTACCTACGAGCAGTACTTC
J: TRBJ2-7
size: .
V: TRBV27
D: TRBD2

CDR3: CASSQEVQYPYEQYF
DNA: TGCGCCAGCAGCCAGGAAGTACAGTACCCCTACGAGCAGTACTTC
J: TRBJ2-7
size: .
V: TRBV4-3
D: .

CDR3: CASSATGNQPQHF
DNA: TGCGCCAGCAGTGCGACAGGGAATCAGCCCCAGCATTTT
J: TRBJ1-5
size: .
V: TRBV10-2
D: TRBD1

CDR3: CATSGTGGRGNQPQHF
DNA: TGTGCCACCAGTGGAACAGGGGGAAGAGGCAATCAGCCCCAGCATTTT
J: TRBJ1-5
size: .
V: TRBV10-3
D: TRBD1

CDR3: CATLPGLAGVGSQYF
DNA: TGTGCCACCCTTCCGGGACTAGCGGGAGTGGGGTCGCAGTATTTT
J: TRBJ2-3
size: .
V: TRBV6-1
D: TRBD2

CDR3: CASSGAGGGYNEQFF
DNA: TGTGCCAGCAGTGGAGCGGGAGGAGGTTACAATGAGCAGTTCTTC
J: TRBJ2-1
size: .
V: TRBV25-1
D: TRBD2

CDR3: CAIGIQEGLDGLDTQYF
DNA: TGTGCCATCGGCATTCAGGAGGGACTAGACGGGTTAGATACGCAGTATTTT
J: TRBJ2-3
size: few
V: TRBV10-3
D: TRBD2

CDR3: CASSLETKDGYTF
DNA: TGTGCCAGCAGCTTGGAGACAAAGGATGGCTACACCTTC
J: TRBJ1-2
size: .
V: TRBV5-4
D: .

CDR3: CASSLASGGGANTDTQYF
DNA: TGCGCCAGCAGCTTGGCATCTGGTGGAGGGGCAAACACAGATACGCAGTATTTT
J: TRBJ2-3
size: .
V: TRBV5-1
D: .

CDR3: CASSQGTSGMSSYNEQFF
DNA: TGCGCCAGCAGCCAAGGGACTAGCGGAATGAGCTCCTACAATGAGCAGTTCTTC
J: TRBJ2-1
size: .
V: TRBV5-1
D: TRBD2

CDR3: CASRSTGSYEQYF
DNA: TGTGCCAGCAGGTCCACAGGGAGCTACGAGCAGTACTTC
J: TRBJ2-7
size: .
V: TRBV27
D: .

CDR3: CASSSERAGNTIYF
DNA: TGTGCCAGCTCATCCGAGAGGGCTGGAAACACCATATATTTT
J: TRBJ1-3
size: .
V: TRBV18
D: .

CDR3: CASRPTDRLYTEAFF
DNA: TGTGCCAGCAGACCCACGGACAGGTTGTACACTGAAGCTTTCTTT
J: TRBJ1-1
size: .
V: TRBV6-6
D: TRBD1

CDR3: CASSTGGLTSGANVLTF
DNA: TGTGCCAGCAGCACCGGAGGCCTTACCTCGGGGGCCAACGTCCTGACTTTC
J: TRBJ2-6
size: .
V: TRBV5-6
D: .

CDR3: CASSEKQDPRQETQYF
DNA: TGTGCCAGCAGCGAAAAACAGGACCCCCGTCAAGAGACCCAGTACTTC
J: TRBJ2-5
size: .
V: TRBV9
D: .

CDR3: CASQPGTGDYEQYF
DNA: TGCGCCAGCCAGCCCGGGACAGGGGACTACGAGCAGTACTTC
J: TRBJ2-7
size: .
V: TRBV5-1
D: TRBD1

CDR3: CASSLESRVYNEQFF
DNA: TGTGCCAGCAGCTTAGAGTCCAGGGTTTACAATGAGCAGTTCTTC
J: TRBJ2-1
size: .
V: TRBV11-2
D: .

CDR3: CASSARVGTGGYEQYF
DNA: TGTGCCAGCTCAGCAAGGGTCGGGACAGGGGGCTACGAGCAGTACTTC
J: TRBJ2-7
size: few
V: TRBV18
D: TRBD1

CDR3: CASSPRREGAYNEQFF
DNA: TGCGCCAGCAGCCCTAGGCGGGAGGGGGCCTACAATGAGCAGTTCTTC
J: TRBJ2-1
size: .
V: TRBV4-1
D: TRBD2

CDR3: CASSLTGMNTEAFF
DNA: TGTGCCAGCAGCCTTACAGGGATGAACACTGAAGCTTTCTTT
J: TRBJ1-1
size: .
V: TRBV7-8
D: .

CDR3: CASSPGGVLDYGYTF
DNA: TGTGCCAGCAGCCCGGGGGGGGTCCTGGACTATGGCTACACCTTC
J: TRBJ1-2
size: once
V: TRBV9
D: .

CDR3: CASIDLAGGHEQYF
DNA: TGTGCCAGCATAGACCTAGCGGGGGGCCACGAGCAGTACTTC
J: TRBJ2-7
size: .
V: TRBV28
D: TRBD2

CDR3: CASTQERLAGERAYEQYF
DNA: TGTGCCAGCACCCAGGAACGACTAGCGGGAGAGAGGGCCTACGAGCAGTACTTC
J: TRBJ2-7
size: .
V: TRBV6-4
D: TRBD2

CDR3: CASSPGGGTYTGELFF
DNA: TGTGCCAGCAGCCCCGGTGGCGGGACGTACACCGGGGAGCTGTTTTTT
J: TRBJ2-2
size: .
V: TRBV5-6
D: .

CDR3: CASSSGSPRVRGNEQFF
DNA: TGCGCCAGCAGCTCAGGTAGCCCAAGGGTACGGGGCAATGAGCAGTTCTTC
J: TRBJ2-1
size: .
V: TRBV5-1
D: .

CDR3: CASTYCPQGRYYEQYF
DNA: TGTGCCAGTACCTACTGCCCGCAGGGGCGCTACTACGAGCAGTACTTC
J: TRBJ2-7
size: once
V: TRBV19
D: .

CDR3: CASSPGKGEQYF
DNA: TGTGCCAGCAGTCCAGGGAAGGGCGAGCAGTACTTC
J: TRBJ2-7
size: once
V: TRBV28
D: .

CDR3: CASSIPSDTGELFF
DNA: TGTGCCAGTAGTATTCCTAGCGACACCGGGGAGCTGTTTTTT
J: TRBJ2-2
size: .
V: TRBV19
D: .

CDR3: CASSLRTSGRKTDTQYF
DNA: TGCGCCAGCAGCTTGCGGACTAGCGGGAGGAAGACAGATACGCAGTATTTT
J: TRBJ2-3
size: .
V: TRBV5-1
D: TRBD2

CDR3: CASSFVYNEQFF
DNA: TGTGCCAGCAGTTTTGTATACAATGAGCAGTTCTTC
J: TRBJ2-1
size: .
V: TRBV28
D: .

CDR3: CASTLGLGRSTGELFF
DNA: TGTGCCAGCACCCTGGGGTTGGGGCGGAGCACCGGGGAGCTGTTTTTT
J: TRBJ2-2
size: once
V: TRBV27
D: .

CDR3: CASSPQGGEQETQYF
DNA: TGCGCCAGCAGCCCCCAGGGGGGAGAGCAAGAGACCCAGTACTTC
J: TRBJ2-5
size: .
V: TRBV5-1
D: .

CDR3: CASSQVTGQPQHF
DNA: TGTGCCAGCAGCCAAGTAACTGGTCAGCCCCAGCATTTT
J: TRBJ1-5
size: .
V: TRBV14
D: .

CDR3: CASREDRGAYEQYF
DNA: TGTGCCAGCAGAGAAGACAGGGGGGCCTACGAGCAGTACTTC
J: TRBJ2-7
size: few
V: TRBV6-1
D: TRBD1

CDR3: CASSVLNRGPENTEAFF
DNA: TGTGCCAGCAGCGTTTTGAATAGGGGGCCGGAGAACACTGAAGCTTTCTTT
J: TRBJ1-1
size: few
V: TRBV5-5
D: TRBD1

CDR3: CASSPSGLSLDTQYF
DNA: TGTGCCAGCTCACCATCAGGTTTATCACTTGATACGCAGTATTTT
J: TRBJ2-3
size: .
V: TRBV18
D: .

CDR3: CASSFLPSGRDEQYF
DNA: TGTGCCAGCAGCTTTTTGCCTAGCGGGAGAGACGAGCAGTACTTC
J: TRBJ2-7
size: .
V: TRBV6-6
D: TRBD2

CDR3: CASSDGRGSHAGVGEQYF
DNA: TGTGCCAGCAGCGACGGACGGGGGAGCCATGCCGGGGTGGGCGAGCAGTACTTC
J: TRBJ2-7
size: .
V: TRBV9
D: .

CDR3: CASSPSLDKTSTDTQYF
DNA: TGTGCCAGCAGCCCCTCTCTCGATAAAACTAGCACAGATACGCAGTATTTT
J: TRBJ2-3
size: .
V: TRBV5-4
D: .

CDR3: CASSRIGQVREKLFF
DNA: TGTGCCAGCAGCCGGATAGGACAGGTGCGAGAAAAACTGTTTTTT
J: TRBJ1-4
size: few
V: TRBV27
D: TRBD1

CDR3: CASSFDSGMGNEQFF
DNA: TGTGCCAGCAGTTTTGATAGCGGGATGGGGAATGAGCAGTTCTTC
J: TRBJ2-1
size: .
V: TRBV27
D: TRBD2

CDR3: CASSLARRGTSEQFF
DNA: TGTGCCAGCAGCCTCGCCCGGCGGGGGACTAGTGAGCAGTTCTTC
J: TRBJ2-1
size: .
V: TRBV7-3
D: TRBD2

CDR3: CASSPGGTLLHKTQYF
DNA: TGTGCCAGCAGCCCTGGCGGGACCCTCCTGCACAAGACCCAGTACTTC
J: TRBJ2-5
size: .
V: TRBV27
D: .